The 14 T cell receptor beta chains listed next were all sequenced from one sample in a study of blood T cell repertoires in COVID-19. Data came from immunoSEQ multiplex PCR; TCRdb stores just in-frame clones and leaves some out. The table lists around 160,000 clones, 65% to 85% of them singletons. The sequenced sample was PBMCs or T cells enriched from blood (not recorded which). Receptor source: a woman aged 55-75 years who had recovered from COVID-19.

The chain joins TRBV10-1 to TRBJ2-7, with a weak D call TRBD1 (5 bases). With 4 bases removed from V and 7 bases from J, the gap between germline ends came to 17 bases. Germline V gives CDR1 WNHNN, CDR2 SYGVQD (reference sequence). The CDR3 length is 14 residues. The CDR3 bases are TGCGCCAGCAGTGTGACAGCCTTCGCGGAGGAGCAGTACTTC. Protein sequence: CASSVTAFAEEQYF.

The rearrangement joins TRBV10-1 to TRBJ1-2, with D unclear. This CDR3 has 13 amino acids. The germline gives CDR1 WNHNN, CDR2 SYGVQD (reference sequence). Trimming left V 3 bases short and J 3 bases short, with 8 bases between. The CDR3 nucleotides are TGCGCCAGCAGTGAAAGTCTAGACTATGGCTACACCTTC. Translation: CASSESLDYGYTF.

This clone was seen a single time. V and J are TRBV18 and TRBJ1-1, with 8 nucleotides matching TRBD1. Germline V CDR1 and CDR2: KGHSH, LQKENI. CDR3 length equals 13 residues. Unmatched junction bases numbered 7, after V lost 4 bases and J lost 9 bases. DNA of the CDR3: TGTGCCAGCTCACTAGAGGACAGGGTGAAAGCTTTCTTT. It translates to CASSLEDRVKAFF.

This chain links TRBV18 with TRBJ1-3; D is unclear. The CDR3 consists of 16 residues. V was shortened by 3 bases and J by 4 bases, with 16 bases between the two germline ends. The germline gives CDR1 KGHSH, CDR2 LQKENI. In nucleotides, the CDR3 is TGTGCCAGCTCACCCCAGGTCGTCGGTTACGGAAACACCATATATTTT. Translation: CASSPQVVGYGNTIYF. The full variable domain, with the rest looked up from reference TRBV18 and TRBJ1-3, is NAGVMQNPRHLVRRRGQEARLRCSPMKGHSHVYWYRQLPEEGLKFMVYLQKENIIDESGMPKERFSAEFPKEGPSILRIQQVVRGDSAAYFCASSPQVVGYGNTIYFGEGSWLTVV.

This clone was observed a few times. CDR3 coding DNA: TGTGCCAGCAGCTTAGAGCCCATTAAGAACACTGAAGCTTTCTTT. Its translation: CASSLEPIKNTEAFF. The chain is built from TRBV7-9 and TRBJ1-1; unclear D gene. The CDR3 consists of 15 residues. Germline CDR1 is SEHNR and CDR2 is FQNEAQ (reference sequence). With 1 base removed from V and 1 base from J, the gap between germline ends came to 10 bases.

The chain has TRBV5-6 and TRBJ1-1, with D unclear. The CDR3 spans 13 residues. The V gene's germline CDR1 is SGHDT and CDR2 YYEEEE. Trimming removed 4 bases at V and 7 bases at J, with 14 bases between. CDR3 in amino acids: CASSPGRPFEAFF. CDR3 coding DNA: TGTGCCAGCAGCCCGGGTCGTCCCTTTGAAGCTTTCTTT.

The chain combines TRBV18 with TRBJ2-3; tentative D call: TRBD1 (6 bases). This CDR3 contains 12 residues. V lost 3 bases and J lost 10, with 11 bases in between. Germline-derived CDR1 and CDR2 are KGHSH and LQKENI. This CDR3 reads CASSPGQLSQYF. The CDR3 DNA sequence: TGTGCCAGCTCACCGGGACAACTCTCGCAGTATTTT.

CDR3 loop: CASSIAKYNEQFF. The DNA of the CDR3 is TGTGCCAGTAGTATAGCTAAGTACAATGAGCAGTTCTTC. The rearrangement links TRBV19 to TRBJ2-1; D is undetermined. V shed 1 base and J shed 4 bases, with 5 bases lying between them. Germline CDR1 LNHDA, CDR2 SQIVND (reference sequence). The CDR3 sequence is 13 residues long.

The rearrangement links TRBV28 to TRBJ1-1; maybe TRBD1 (6 bases). This CDR3 is built from 13 residues. Trimming removed 4 bases from V and 8 bases from J, with 14 bases in between. Germline V gene sequence: CDR1 MDHEN, CDR2 SYDVKM. The CDR3 DNA is TGTGCCAGCAGTTGGGGCCGAGGGACAGAAGCTTTCTTT. Amino acid sequence: CASSWGRGTEAFF.

V and J are TRBV7-3 and TRBJ2-2, with D perhaps matching TRBD1 (5 bases). The CDR3 extends over 16 amino acids. The V and J ends lost 1 base and 0 bases respectively, with 9 bases between them. Germline lookup yields CDR1 SGHTA and CDR2 FQGTGA. CDR3 in DNA: TGTGCCAGCAGCTTAATTCCAGGGACGAACACCGGGGAGCTGTTTTTT. This codes for CASSLIPGTNTGELFF. Full variable domain (outside the CDR3, taken from reference TRBV7-3 and TRBJ2-2): GAGVSQTPSNKVTEKGKYVELRCDPISGHTALYWYRQSLGQGPEFLIYFQGTGAADDSGLPNDRFFAVRPEGSVSTLKIQRTERGDSAVYLCASSLIPGTNTGELFFGEGSRLTVL.

Only one count was recorded for this clone. The rearrangement links TRBV7-9 to TRBJ1-2, with 8 bases fitting TRBD1. Germline assignment: CDR1 SEHNR and CDR2 FQNEAQ (reference sequence). The V segment lost 4 bases and the J segment 2 bases; nucleotides outside the gene matches: 3. The CDR3 runs to 14 residues. CDR3 amino acids: CASSSPGGNYGYTF. The CDR3 bases are TGTGCCAGCAGCTCGCCAGGGGGCAACTATGGCTACACCTTC.

The chain carries TRBV30 and TRBJ1-4; D unclear. Germline values: CDR1 GTSNPN, CDR2 SVGIG (reference sequence). The V gene lost 0 bases and the J gene lost 5 bases, with 16 bases spanning the gap. The CDR3 extends over 16 amino acids. The CDR3 protein is CAWSVGTAPWNEKLFF. CDR3 DNA: TGTGCCTGGAGTGTTGGAACAGCCCCGTGGAATGAAAAACTGTTTTTT.

This rearrangement joins TRBV29-1 to TRBJ1-3; D gene ambiguous. Looked up from germline, CDR1 is SQVTM and CDR2 is ANQGSEA. The germline V and J ends were trimmed by 4 bases and 4 bases, with 8 bases remaining between them. The CDR3 consists of 12 residues. The CDR3 DNA sequence: TGCAGCGTTGGAACGGGGGGAAACACCATATATTTT. Its translation is CSVGTGGNTIYF.

The chain carries TRBV27 and TRBJ2-1; the D is unclear. With 5 bases removed from V and 5 bases from J, the gap between germline ends came to 16 bases. There are 15 residues in the CDR3. Germline assignment: CDR1 MNHEY and CDR2 SMNVEV (reference sequence). CDR3 region: CASSPYPGSNNEQFF. In DNA form, the CDR3 reads TGTGCCAGCAGTCCATACCCGGGTAGTAACAATGAGCAGTTCTTC.